The rows below give T cell receptor beta chains drawn from one sample of a study of radiotherapy plus CTLA-4 blockade in lung cancer. Assay used: immunoSEQ multiplex PCR; TCRdb lists only in-frame clones, some missing. Of some 100,000 clones in the sample, approximately 83% were seen once. The material was peripheral blood, obtained from a patient treated with radiotherapy plus ipilimumab. These receptors were taken from a human donor with non-small cell lung cancer that progressed on radiotherapy plus ipilimumab. Each CDR3 is given without its conserved first and last residue. Clone size is stated in some rows and not others, as once, few, many or a class when expanded.

clone_size v_call cdr3_aa
once TRBV29-1 SVAGGGTGRTTEAF
- TRBV6-5 ASSYQGGMSEAF
- TRBV9 ASSPTSPQSYNEQF
- TRBV7-8 ASSGGSLGYEQY
- TRBV10-1 ASRSWTGRVAGAEGDTQY
- TRBV5-6 ASSWRQGGLYEQY
- TRBV7-2 ASSLDGTSGGAYEQY
- TRBV27 ASSPLGANVLT
- TRBV2 ASSGWEYMGSSPLH
- TRBV27 ASRTTGLAGGSGELF
- TRBV6-5 ASRKANYEQY
- TRBV4-1 ASSQATKEPQH
- TRBV11-3 ASSLGQGGLGSYEQY
- TRBV21-1 ASSKKPPCRGLTYEQY
- TRBV7-9 ASSLGTTTRNEQF
- TRBV25-1 ASSGAGVDQPQH
- TRBV7-3 ASSLESGGEYYEQY
- TRBV6-1 ASKRGVGYTEAF
- TRBV7-2 ASSPGGQGFGGYT
- TRBV6-6 ASSPGTSNPSGQY
- TRBV7-2 ASDQGGGMD
- TRBV7-9 ASSPRAGANTGELF
once TRBV28 ASSKTGVGTQY
- TRBV27 ASRTWLAETQY
- TRBV30 AWTDSYEQY
- TRBV9 ASSPRQGENSPLH
- TRBV9 ASNVGFNTGELF
- TRBV9 ASSVERGLFTDTQY
- TRBV5-1 ASSPLGVAYNEQF
- TRBV2 ASSEGWPGGNTGELF
- TRBV6-6 ASSLGIAGAVDTQY
few TRBV14 ASSQVTGRAF
- TRBV18 ASSQAGGLETQY
- TRBV2 ASSRQGTNTGELF
once TRBV11-3 ASSSRQESTDTQY
- TRBV5-1 ASSPGGGNQETQY
few TRBV27 ASSLGGARGYT
- TRBV9 ASSLQLSTEAF
once TRBV5-4 ASSLSVAGGSYEQY
- TRBV2 ASSFGQGDQPQH
- TRBV11-3 ASSLTAKGEAF
few TRBV30 AWSVRVKTQY
few TRBV6-5 ASSYSTKGVHGYT
- TRBV10-3 ATAGTSGPVGYEQY
- TRBV7-2 ASSSAGGPYEQY
- TRBV6-5 ASSPKNSYEQY
- TRBV19 ASERGAGTDTQY
- TRBV5-4 ASRDWEGGELF
- TRBV5-4 ASSFSSGGPINEQF
- TRBV4-2 ASSQGPAGTSVYEQY
- TRBV9 ASSAQLGSSGNTIY